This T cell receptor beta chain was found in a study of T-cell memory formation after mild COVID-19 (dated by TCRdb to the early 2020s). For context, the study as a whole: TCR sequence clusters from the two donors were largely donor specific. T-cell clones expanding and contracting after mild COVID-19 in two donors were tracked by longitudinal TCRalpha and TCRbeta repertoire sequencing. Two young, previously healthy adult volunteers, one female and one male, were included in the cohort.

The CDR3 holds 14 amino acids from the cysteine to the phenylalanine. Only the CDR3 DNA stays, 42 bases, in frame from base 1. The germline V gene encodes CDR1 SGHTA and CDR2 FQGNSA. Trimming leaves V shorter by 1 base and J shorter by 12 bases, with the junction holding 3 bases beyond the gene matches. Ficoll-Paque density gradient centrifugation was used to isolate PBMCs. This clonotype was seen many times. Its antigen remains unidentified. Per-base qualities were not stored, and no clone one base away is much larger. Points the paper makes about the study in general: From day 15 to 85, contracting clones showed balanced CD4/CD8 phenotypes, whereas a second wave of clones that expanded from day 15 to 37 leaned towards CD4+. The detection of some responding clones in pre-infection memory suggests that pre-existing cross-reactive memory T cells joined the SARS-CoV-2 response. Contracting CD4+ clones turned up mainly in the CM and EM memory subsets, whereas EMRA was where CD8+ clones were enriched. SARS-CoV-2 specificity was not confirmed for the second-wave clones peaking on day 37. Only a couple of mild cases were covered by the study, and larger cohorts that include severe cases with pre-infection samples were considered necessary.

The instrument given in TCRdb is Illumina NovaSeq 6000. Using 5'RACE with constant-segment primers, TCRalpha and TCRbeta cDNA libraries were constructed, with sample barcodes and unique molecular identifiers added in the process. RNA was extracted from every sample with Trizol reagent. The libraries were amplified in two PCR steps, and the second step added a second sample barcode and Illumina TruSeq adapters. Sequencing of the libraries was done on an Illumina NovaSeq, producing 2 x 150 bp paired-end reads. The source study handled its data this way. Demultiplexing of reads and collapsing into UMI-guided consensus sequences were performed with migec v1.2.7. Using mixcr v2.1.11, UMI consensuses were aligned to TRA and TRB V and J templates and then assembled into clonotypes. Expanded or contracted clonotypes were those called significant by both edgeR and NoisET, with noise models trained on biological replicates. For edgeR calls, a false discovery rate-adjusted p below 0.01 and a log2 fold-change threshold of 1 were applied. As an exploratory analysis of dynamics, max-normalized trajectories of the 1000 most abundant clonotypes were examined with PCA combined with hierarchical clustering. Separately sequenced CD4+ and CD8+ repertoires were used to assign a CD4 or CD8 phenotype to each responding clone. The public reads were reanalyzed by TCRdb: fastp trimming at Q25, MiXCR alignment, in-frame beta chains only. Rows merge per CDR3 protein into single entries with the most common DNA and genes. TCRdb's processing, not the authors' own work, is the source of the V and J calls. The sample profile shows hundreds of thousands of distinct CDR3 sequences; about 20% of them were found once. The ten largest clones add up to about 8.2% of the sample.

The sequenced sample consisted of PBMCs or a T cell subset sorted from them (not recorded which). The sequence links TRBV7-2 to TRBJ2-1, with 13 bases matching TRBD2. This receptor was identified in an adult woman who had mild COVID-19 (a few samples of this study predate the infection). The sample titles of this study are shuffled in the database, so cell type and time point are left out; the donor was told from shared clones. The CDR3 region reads CASSLGGLAGTQFF. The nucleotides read TGTGCCAGCAGCTTAGGGGGACTAGCGGGGACGCAGTTCTTC.